This T cell receptor beta chain was captured by sequencing in a study of technical replicates of blood from several donors. Some clones are missing from TCRdb's copy, which holds only in-frame ones; the method was immunoSEQ multiplex PCR. This table has around 93,000 clones, just under 95% appearing once. The junction had 8 bases not matched to a gene; V was cut back by 4 bases and J by 0 bases. CDR3 length: 19 amino acids. Germline loops: CDR1 MDHEN, CDR2 SYDVKM. This receptor was identified in a human donor in good health. The V call is TRBV28, the J call TRBJ2-1, with TRBD2 matching 14 bases. Sequencing input: T cells isolated from PBMCs. As DNA, the CDR3 is TGTGCCAGCAGTTACGGACTAGCGGGAGGTCCTAGCTCCTACAATGAGCAGTTCTTC. As protein: CASSYGLAGGPSSYNEQFF.